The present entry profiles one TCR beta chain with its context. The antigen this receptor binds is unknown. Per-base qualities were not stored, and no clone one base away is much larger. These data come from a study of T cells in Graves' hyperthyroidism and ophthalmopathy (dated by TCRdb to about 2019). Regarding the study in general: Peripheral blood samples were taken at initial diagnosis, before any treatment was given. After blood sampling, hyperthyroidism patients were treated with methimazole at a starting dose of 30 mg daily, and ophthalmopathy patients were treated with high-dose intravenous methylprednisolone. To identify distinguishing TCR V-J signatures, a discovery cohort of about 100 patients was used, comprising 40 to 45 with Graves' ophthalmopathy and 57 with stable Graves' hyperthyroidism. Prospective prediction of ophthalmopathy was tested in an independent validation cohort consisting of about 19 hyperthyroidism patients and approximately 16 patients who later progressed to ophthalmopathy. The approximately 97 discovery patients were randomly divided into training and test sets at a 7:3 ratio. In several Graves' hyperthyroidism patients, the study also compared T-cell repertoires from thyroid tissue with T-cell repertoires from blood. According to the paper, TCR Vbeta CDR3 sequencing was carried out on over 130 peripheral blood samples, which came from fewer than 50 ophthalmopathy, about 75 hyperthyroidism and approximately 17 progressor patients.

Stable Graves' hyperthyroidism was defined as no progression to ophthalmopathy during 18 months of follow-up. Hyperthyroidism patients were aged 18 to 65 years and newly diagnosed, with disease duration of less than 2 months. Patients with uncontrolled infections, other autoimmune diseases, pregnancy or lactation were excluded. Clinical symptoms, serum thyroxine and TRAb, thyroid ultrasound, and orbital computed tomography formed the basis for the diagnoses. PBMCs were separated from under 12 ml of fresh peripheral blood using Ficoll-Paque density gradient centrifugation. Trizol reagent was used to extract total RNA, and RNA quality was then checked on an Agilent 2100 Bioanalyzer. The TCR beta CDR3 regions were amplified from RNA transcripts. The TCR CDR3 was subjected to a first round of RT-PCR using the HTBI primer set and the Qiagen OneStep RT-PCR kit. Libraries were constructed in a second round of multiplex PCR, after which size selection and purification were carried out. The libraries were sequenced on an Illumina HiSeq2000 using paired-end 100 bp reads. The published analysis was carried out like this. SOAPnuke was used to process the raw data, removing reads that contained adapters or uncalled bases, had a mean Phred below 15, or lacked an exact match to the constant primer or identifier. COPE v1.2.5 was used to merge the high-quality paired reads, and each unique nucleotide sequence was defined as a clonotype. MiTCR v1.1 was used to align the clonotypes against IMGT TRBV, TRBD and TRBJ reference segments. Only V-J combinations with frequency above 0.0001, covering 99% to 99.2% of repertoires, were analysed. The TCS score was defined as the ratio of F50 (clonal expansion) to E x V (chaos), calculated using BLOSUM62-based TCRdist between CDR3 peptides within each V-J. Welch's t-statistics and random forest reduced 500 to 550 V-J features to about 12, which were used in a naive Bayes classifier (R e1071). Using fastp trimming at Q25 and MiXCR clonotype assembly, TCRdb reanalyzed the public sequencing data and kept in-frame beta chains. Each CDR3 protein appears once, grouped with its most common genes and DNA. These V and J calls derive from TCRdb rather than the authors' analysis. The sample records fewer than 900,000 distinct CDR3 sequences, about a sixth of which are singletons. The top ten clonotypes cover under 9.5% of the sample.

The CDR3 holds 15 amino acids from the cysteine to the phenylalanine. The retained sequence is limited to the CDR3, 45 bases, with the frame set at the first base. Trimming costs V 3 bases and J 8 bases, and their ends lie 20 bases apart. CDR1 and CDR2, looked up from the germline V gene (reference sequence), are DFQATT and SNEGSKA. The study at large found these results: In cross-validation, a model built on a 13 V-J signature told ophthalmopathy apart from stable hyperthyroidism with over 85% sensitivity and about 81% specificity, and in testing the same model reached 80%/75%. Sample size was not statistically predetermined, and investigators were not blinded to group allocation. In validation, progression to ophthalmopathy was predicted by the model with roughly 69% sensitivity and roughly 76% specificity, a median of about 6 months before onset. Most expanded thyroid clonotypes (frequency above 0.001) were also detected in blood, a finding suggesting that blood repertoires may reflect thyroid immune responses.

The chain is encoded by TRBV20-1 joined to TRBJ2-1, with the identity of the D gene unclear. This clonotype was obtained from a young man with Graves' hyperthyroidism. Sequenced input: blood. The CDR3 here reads CSASSGLVGPHEQFF. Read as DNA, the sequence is TGCAGTGCTAGTAGTGGGCTAGTCGGGCCTCATGAGCAGTTCTTC.